This T cell receptor (beta chain) comes out of a study of sequential checkpoint blockade in melanoma. About the research overall: First-line arms were nivolumab then ipilimumab, or the reverse, randomized 1:1.

This CDR3 spans 12 amino acids. Germline V gene data show CDR1 as WNHNN and CDR2 as SYGVQD (reference sequence). Trimming took 1 base from V and 4 from J, leaving 5 bases between them. Sequencing was performed with immunoSEQ multiplex PCR; in TCRdb, only in-frame clones are kept and a portion is missing. The sample shows 20,000 or so clones, about two thirds of them seen only once. The treatment is: randomized to nivolumab then ipilimumab (arm A) or the reverse (arm B). PBMC sorting kept live CD3+CD8+ cells without CD19 or CD56. V is TRBV10-1 and J is TRBJ2-7; D gene uncertain. The sequences come from CD8+ T cells sorted from blood (inferred from file names), collected from a patient given nivolumab and ipilimumab in sequence. The clonotype was recovered from a human donor with melanoma. This CDR3 reads CASSEYGYEQYF. CDR3 coding DNA: TGCGCCAGCAGTGAGTACGGTTACGAGCAGTACTTC.